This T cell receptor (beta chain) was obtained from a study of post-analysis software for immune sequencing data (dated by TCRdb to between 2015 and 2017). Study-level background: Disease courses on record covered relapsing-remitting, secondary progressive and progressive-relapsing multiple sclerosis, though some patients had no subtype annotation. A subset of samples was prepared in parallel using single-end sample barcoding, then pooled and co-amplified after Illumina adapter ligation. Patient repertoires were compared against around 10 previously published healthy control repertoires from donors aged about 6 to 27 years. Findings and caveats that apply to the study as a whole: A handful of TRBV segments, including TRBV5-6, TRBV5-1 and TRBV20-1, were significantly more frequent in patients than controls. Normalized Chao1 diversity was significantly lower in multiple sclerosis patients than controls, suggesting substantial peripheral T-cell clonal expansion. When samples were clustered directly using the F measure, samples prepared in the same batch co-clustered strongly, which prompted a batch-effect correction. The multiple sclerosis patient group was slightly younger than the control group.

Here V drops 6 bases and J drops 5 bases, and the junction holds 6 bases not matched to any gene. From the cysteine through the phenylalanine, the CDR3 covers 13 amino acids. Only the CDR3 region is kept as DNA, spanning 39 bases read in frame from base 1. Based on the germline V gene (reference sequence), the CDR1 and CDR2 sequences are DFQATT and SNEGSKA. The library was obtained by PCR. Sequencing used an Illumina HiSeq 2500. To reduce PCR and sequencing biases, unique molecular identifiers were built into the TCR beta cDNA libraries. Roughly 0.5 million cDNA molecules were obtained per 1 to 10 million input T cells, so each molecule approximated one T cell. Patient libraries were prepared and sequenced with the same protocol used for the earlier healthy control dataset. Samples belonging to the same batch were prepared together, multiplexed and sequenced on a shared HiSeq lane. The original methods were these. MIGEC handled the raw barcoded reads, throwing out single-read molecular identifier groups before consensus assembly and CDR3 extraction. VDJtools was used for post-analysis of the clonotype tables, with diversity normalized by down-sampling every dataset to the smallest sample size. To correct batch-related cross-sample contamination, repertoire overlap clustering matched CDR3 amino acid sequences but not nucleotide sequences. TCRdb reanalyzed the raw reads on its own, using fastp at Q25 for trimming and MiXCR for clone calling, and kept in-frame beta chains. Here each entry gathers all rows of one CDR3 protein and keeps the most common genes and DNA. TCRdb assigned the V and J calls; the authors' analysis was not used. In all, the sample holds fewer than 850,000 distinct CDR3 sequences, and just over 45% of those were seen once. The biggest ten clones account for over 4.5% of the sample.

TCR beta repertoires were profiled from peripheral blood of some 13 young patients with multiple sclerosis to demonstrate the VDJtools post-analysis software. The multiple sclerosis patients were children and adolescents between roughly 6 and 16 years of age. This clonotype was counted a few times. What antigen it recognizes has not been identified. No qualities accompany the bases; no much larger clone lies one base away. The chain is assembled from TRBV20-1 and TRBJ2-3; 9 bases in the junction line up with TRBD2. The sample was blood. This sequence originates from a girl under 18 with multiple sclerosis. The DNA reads TGCAGTGCCCACCGGACTAGCGAAGATACGCAGTATTTT. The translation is CSAHRTSEDTQYF.